The TCR beta chain described here comes from a study of T-cell memory formation after mild COVID-19. Findings and caveats of the study: Within pre-infection memory, some responding clones were found, suggesting cross-reactive memory joined. Proof of SARS-CoV-2 specificity was absent for the second-wave clones that crested on day 37.

CDR1 is DFQATT, CDR2 SNEGSKA, per germline (reference sequence). This CDR3 is 15 amino acids long. V lost 6 bases and J 2 bases, leaving 18 bases between the germline ends. Regarding this clonotype: Its antigen is currently unknown.

TCR alpha and TCR beta cDNA libraries carrying sample barcodes and UMIs came from 5'RACE with constant-segment primers. TCRdb analysed the 5' RACE reads with MiXCR anew, one entry per CDR3 protein. Among about 560,000 distinct CDR3 sequences listed, around 17% were seen once. This receptor was identified in an adult woman who had mild COVID-19 (a few samples of this study predate the infection). Cell type and time point are not known. The sequencing input was PBMCs or a T cell subset sorted from them (not recorded which). The V call is TRBV20-1, the J call TRBJ2-3; D remains ambiguous. The CDR3 protein is CSAIPRTVTTDTQYF. For the CDR3, the DNA is TGCAGTGCAATCCCTCGAACGGTAACCACAGATACGCAGTATTTT.